Sequencing of this T cell receptor beta chain was carried out in a study of blood T cell repertoires in COVID-19. Study details: Acute and convalescent COVID-19 samples came from the United States, Italy and Spain. PBMCs, B-cell-depleted T cells, or T cells were the source of the cDNA or gDNA that made up the material.

Under the authors' procedure: From reference gene primer amplification, estimates of nucleated cell counts were derived. Repertoires were generated with immunoSEQ multiplex PCR, while TCRdb's copy carries only in-frame clones and drops some. D and trimming come from the DNA, and the V and J calls and clone size come from that table. The table records about 200,000 clones, under 90% of them present only once. Sequencing used peripheral blood. This receptor was obtained from a woman between 40 and 50 years old with active or convalescent COVID-19.

CDR3 coding DNA: TGTGCCAGCAGTCTTGTTAATGAGCAGTTCTTC. This sequence encodes CASSLVNEQFF. The rearrangement links TRBV6-2 or TRBV6-3 to TRBJ2-1; no firm D call. Germline CDR1 reads MNHEY; CDR2 reads SVGEGT. Trimming stripped 5 bases from V and 7 bases from J, with 6 bases between. The CDR3 is 11 residues long.